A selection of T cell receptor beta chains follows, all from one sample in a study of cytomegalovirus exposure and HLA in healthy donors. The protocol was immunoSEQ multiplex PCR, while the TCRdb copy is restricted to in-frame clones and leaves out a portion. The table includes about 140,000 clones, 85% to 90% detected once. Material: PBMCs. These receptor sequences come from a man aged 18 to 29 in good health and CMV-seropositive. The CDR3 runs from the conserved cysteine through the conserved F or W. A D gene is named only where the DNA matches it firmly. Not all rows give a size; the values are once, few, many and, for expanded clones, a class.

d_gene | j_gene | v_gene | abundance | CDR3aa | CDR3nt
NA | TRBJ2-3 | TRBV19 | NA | CASSIGRGTDTQYF | TGTGCCAGTAGTATCGGTCGGGGTACAGATACGCAGTATTTT
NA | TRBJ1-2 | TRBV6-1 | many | CASSEQGYGYTF | TGTGCCAGCAGTGAACAGGGTTATGGCTACACCTTC
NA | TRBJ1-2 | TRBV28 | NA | CASSLFREGYGYTF | TGTGCCAGCAGTTTATTTAGGGAGGGCTATGGCTACACCTTC
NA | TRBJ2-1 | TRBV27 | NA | CASSFRGRAVTSYNEQFF | TGTGCCAGCAGTTTTAGGGGCCGCGCGGTCACCTCCTACAATGAGCAGTTCTTC
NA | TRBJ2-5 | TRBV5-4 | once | CASSLFYVAGVTQYF | TGTGCCAGCAGCTTGTTCTATGTGGCAGGGGTGACCCAGTACTTC
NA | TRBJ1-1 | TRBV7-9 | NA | CASSLGGVQEAFF | TGTGCCAGCAGCTTAGGGGGGGTACAAGAAGCTTTCTTT
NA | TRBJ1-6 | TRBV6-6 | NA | CASSRQDSPLHF | TGTGCCAGCAGCCGACAGGATTCACCCCTCCACTTT
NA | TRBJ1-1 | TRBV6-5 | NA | CAIRSRGNTEAFF | TGTGCCATCCGCTCCAGGGGAAACACTGAAGCTTTCTTT
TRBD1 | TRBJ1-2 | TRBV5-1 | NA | CASSTETGQESGYTF | TGCGCCAGCAGCACGGAGACAGGGCAGGAAAGTGGCTACACCTTC
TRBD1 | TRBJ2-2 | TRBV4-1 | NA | CASSTPGQGSGELFF | TGCGCCAGCAGCACCCCGGGACAGGGATCCGGGGAGCTGTTTTTT
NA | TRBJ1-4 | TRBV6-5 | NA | CASIASWKMGEKLFF | TGTGCCAGCATCGCTTCGTGGAAGATGGGCGAAAAACTGTTTTTT
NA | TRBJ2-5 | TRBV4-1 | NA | CASSPMGRADQETQYF | TGCGCCAGCAGCCCAATGGGGCGCGCCGACCAAGAGACCCAGTACTTC
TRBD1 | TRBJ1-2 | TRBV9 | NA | CASSVDRGRSGYTF | TGTGCCAGCAGCGTTGACAGGGGACGGAGTGGCTACACCTTC
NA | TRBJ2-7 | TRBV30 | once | CAWSVVWREQYF | TGTGCCTGGAGTGTAGTGTGGAGGGAGCAGTACTTC